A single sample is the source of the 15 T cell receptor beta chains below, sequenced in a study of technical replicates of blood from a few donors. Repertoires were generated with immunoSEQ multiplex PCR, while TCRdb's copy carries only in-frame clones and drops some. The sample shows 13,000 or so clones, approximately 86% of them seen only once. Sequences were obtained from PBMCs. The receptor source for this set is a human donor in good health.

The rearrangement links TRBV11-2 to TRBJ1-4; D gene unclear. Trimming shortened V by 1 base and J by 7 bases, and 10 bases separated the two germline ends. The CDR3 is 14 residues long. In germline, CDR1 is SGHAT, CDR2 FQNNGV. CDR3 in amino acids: CASSLGGVGEKLFF. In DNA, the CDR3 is TGTGCCAGCAGCTTAGGAGGTGTAGGTGAAAAACTGTTTTTT. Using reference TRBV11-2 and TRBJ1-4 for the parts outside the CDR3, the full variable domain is EAGVAQSPRYKIIEKRQSVAFWCNPISGHATLYWYQQILGQGPKLLIQFQNNGVVDDSQLPKDRFSAERLKGVDSTLKIQPAKLEDSAVYLCASSLGGVGEKLFFGSGTQLSVL.

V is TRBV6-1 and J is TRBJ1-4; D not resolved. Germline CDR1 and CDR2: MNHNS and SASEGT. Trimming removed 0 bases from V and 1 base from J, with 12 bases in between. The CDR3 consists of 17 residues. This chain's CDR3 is CASSEALLRQTNEKLFF. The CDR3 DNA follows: TGTGCCAGCAGTGAAGCTCTTTTACGACAAACTAATGAAAAACTGTTTTTT.

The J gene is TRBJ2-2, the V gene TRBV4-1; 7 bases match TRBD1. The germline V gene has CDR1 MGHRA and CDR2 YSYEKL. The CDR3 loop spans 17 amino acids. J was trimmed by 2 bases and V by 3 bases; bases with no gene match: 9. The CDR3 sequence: CASSQTAGTENTGELFF. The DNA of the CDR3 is TGCGCCAGCAGCCAGACCGCCGGGACAGAAAACACCGGGGAGCTGTTTTTT.

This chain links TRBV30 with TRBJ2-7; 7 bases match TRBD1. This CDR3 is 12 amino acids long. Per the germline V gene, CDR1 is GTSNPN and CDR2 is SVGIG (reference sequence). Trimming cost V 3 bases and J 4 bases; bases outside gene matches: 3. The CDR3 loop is CAWRGGRYEQYF. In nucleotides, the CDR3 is TGTGCCTGGAGAGGGGGCAGGTACGAGCAGTACTTC. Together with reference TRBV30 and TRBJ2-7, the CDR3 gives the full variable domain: SQTIHQWPATLVQPVGSPLSLECTVEGTSNPNLYWYRQAAGRGLQLLFYSVGIGQISSEVPQNLSASRPQDRQFILSSKKLLLSDSGFYLCAWRGGRYEQYFGPGTRLTVT.

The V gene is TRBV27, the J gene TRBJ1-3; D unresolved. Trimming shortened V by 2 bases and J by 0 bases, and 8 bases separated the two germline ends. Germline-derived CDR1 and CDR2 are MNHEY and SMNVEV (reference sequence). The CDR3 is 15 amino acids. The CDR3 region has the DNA TGTGCCAGCAGTTTACAACAGAACTCTGGAAACACCATATATTTT. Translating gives CASSLQQNSGNTIYF.

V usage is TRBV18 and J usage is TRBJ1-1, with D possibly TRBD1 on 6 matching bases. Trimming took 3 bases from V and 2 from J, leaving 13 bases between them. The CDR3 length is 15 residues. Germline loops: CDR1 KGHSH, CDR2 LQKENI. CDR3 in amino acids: CASSPKQGLNTEAFF. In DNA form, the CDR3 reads TGTGCCAGCTCACCTAAACAGGGTTTAAACACTGAAGCTTTCTTT. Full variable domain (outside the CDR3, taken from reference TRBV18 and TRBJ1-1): NAGVMQNPRHLVRRRGQEARLRCSPMKGHSHVYWYRQLPEEGLKFMVYLQKENIIDESGMPKERFSAEFPKEGPSILRIQQVVRGDSAAYFCASSPKQGLNTEAFFGQGTRLTVV.

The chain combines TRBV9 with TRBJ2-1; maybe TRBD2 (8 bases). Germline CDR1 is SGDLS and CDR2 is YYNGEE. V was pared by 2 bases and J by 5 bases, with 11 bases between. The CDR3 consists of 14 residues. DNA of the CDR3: TGTGCCAGCAGCGTTAGCGGGACAGACAATGAGCAGTTCTTC. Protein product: CASSVSGTDNEQFF. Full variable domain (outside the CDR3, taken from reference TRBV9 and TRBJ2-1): DSGVTQTPKHLITATGQRVTLRCSPRSGDLSVYWYQQSLDQGLQFLIQYYNGEERAKGNILERFSAQQFPDLHSELNLSSLELGDSALYFCASSVSGTDNEQFFGPGTRLTVL.

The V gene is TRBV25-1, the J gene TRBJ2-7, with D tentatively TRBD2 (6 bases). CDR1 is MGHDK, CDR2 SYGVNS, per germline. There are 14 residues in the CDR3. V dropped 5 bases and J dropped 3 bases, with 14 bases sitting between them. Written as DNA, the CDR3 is TGTGCCAGCAGTAATCCCGGGAGTGTCTACGAGCAGTACTTC. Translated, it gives CASSNPGSVYEQYF.

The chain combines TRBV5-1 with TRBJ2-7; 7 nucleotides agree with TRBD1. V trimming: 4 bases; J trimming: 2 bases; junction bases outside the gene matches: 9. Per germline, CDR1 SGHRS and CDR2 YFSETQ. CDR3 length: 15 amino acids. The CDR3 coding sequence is TGCGCCAGCAGCCTGAACCGACAGGGTACCTACGAGCAGTACTTC. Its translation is CASSLNRQGTYEQYF.

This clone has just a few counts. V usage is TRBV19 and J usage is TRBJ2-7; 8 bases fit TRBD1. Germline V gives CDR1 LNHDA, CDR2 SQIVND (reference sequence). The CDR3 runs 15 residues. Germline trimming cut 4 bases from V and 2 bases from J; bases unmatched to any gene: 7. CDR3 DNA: TGTGCCAGTAGTACTCAGGGGGCCCATGCCTACGAGCAGTACTTC. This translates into CASSTQGAHAYEQYF.

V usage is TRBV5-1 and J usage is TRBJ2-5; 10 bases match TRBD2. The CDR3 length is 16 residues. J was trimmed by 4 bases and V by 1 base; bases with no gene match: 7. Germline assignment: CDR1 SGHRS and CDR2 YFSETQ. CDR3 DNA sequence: TGCGCCAGCAGCTTGAGGGCTAGCGGGAGATCAGAGACCCAGTACTTC. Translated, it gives CASSLRASGRSETQYF.

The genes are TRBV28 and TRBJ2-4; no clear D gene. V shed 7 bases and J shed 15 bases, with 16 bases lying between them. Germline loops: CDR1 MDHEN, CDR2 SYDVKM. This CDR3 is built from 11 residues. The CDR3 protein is CASTRRDWWYF. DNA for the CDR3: TGTGCCAGCACCCGGAGAGACTGGTGGTACTTC.

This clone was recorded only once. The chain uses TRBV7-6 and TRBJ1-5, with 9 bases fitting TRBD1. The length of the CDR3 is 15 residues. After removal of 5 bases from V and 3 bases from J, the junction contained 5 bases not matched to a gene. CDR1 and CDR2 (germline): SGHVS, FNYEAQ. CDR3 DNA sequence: TGTGCCAGCAGCGTACGGACAGGGGCCAATCAGCCCCAGCATTTT. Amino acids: CASSVRTGANQPQHF.

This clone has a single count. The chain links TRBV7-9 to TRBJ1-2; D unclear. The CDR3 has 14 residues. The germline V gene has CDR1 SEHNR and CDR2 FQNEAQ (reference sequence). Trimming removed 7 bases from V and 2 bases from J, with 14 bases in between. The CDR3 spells CASTSSGSNYGYTF. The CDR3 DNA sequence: TGTGCCAGCACCTCGTCAGGCAGCAACTATGGCTACACCTTC.

The CDR3 is CASSENVGGSGETQYF. In DNA, the CDR3 is TGCGCCAGCAGTGAGAACGTCGGCGGGAGCGGTGAGACCCAGTACTTC. The chain has TRBV10-1 and TRBJ2-5, with 7 bases matching TRBD2. This CDR3 has 16 amino acids. V was clipped by 2 bases and J by 5 bases; unmatched bases: 11. Germline CDR1 reads WNHNN; CDR2 reads SYGVQD (reference sequence).